This T cell receptor (beta chain) is from a study of tumor and adjacent non-tumor tissue in lung cancer. Points from the study as a whole: Normal lung showed higher cumulative top 100 clone frequency than tumor. Compared with tumor, normal lung showed significantly lower TCR diversity.

The CDR3 sequence is 12 residues long. Germline CDR1 and CDR2: LNHNV and YYDKDF (reference sequence). The V end lost 6 bases, the J end lost 6 bases, and 11 bases lay between the germline ends. The template was RNA from unsorted bulk tissue. More than 3 cm separated this lung sample from the edge of the tumor. Newly diagnosed lung cancer patients had thoracic surgery in China, August–November 2014, without prior chemotherapy. Three rounds of nested PCR, following a modified ARM-PCR protocol, produced the TCRbeta library. MiXCR was run by TCRdb on the multiplex PCR reads, yielding one entry per CDR3 protein. The table has around 57,000 distinct CDR3 sequences, around two thirds seen once. Notes on this clonotype: Its antigen is unknown.

The sample taken for sequencing was distant non-tumor lung tissue. V is TRBV15 and J is TRBJ2-5, with D possibly TRBD2 on 7 matching bases. This clonotype originated in a man aged 65 to 79 with non-small cell lung cancer. This chain's CDR3 is CATREGGKTQYF. The CDR3 bases are TGTGCCACCAGAGAGGGGGGGAAGACCCAGTACTTC.